Listed below are T cell receptor beta chains from one sample, sequenced in a study of blood T cell repertoires in COVID-19. Clones were sequenced by immunoSEQ multiplex PCR, and TCRdb holds only the in-frame ones, with some missing. The sample records about 250,000 clones, approximately 80% being singletons. The material sequenced was peripheral blood. The origin of the receptors is a man aged 40-55 years with acute or convalescent COVID-19. Both conserved end residues are part of each CDR3. D genes are given only for firm matches.

j_call cdr3_length v_call d_call cdr3_nt cdr3_aa
TRBJ2-7 14 TRBV9 . TGTGCCAGCAGCGTGGCTAGTGGGTCCTACGAGCAGTACTTC CASSVASGSYEQYF
TRBJ1-1 15 TRBV9 . TGTGCCAGCAGCGTAGGTCGGGGGGACGACACTGAAGCTTTCTTT CASSVGRGDDTEAFF
TRBJ2-3 13 TRBV24-1 . TGTGCCACCAGTAGAGACTACGCAGATACGCAGTATTTT CATSRDYADTQYF
TRBJ1-6 14 TRBV9 TRBD1 TGTGCCAGCAGCGTAGGGCAGGGGGTTTCACCCCTCCACTTT CASSVGQGVSPLHF
TRBJ2-7 15 TRBV19 TRBD2 TGTGCCAGTAGTCTATCCCGACTAGCGGGAGACGAGCAGTACTTC CASSLSRLAGDEQYF
TRBJ1-5 15 TRBV6-2/TRBV6-3 . TGTGCCAGCAGTTCGTCAGGCTATAGCAATCAGCCCCAGCATTTT CASSSSGYSNQPQHF
TRBJ1-1 11 TRBV6-2/TRBV6-3 . TGTGCCAGCAGTTACGCGAGGGCAGCTTTCTTT CASSYARAAFF
TRBJ2-7 15 TRBV7-9 TRBD2 TGTGCCAGCAGCTCTCGGACTAGCCCGAGTTTTGAGCAGTACTTC CASSSRTSPSFEQYF
TRBJ2-1 15 TRBV3-1/TRBV3-2 . TGTGCCAGCAGCCAAGACCAAACAGGGAATGATGAGCAGTTCTTC CASSQDQTGNDEQFF
TRBJ1-3 13 TRBV3-1/TRBV3-2 . TGTGCCACAGGCCCGCTCTCTGGAAACACCATATATTTT CATGPLSGNTIYF